The present T cell receptor (beta chain) was sequenced within a study of immune heterogeneity within non-small cell lung tumors. In the study overall: In total, the tumors were 4 squamous cell carcinomas, roughly ten non-squamous carcinomas and 1 not otherwise specified.

As concerns this clonotype: The antigen is not known.

The study, taken as a whole, reports: Local tumor mutational burden and local T-cell repertoire clonality showed a moderate significant correlation, R approximately 0.3. Within a patient, dominant CDR3 beta clonotypes were shared across sites, though different locations had unique frequent clones.

Multiplex PCR was performed with 32 V and 13 J primers, and it amplified TCR beta CDR3. TCRdb redid the calling of the multiplex PCR reads with MiXCR, one entry per CDR3 protein. Among fewer than 7,500 distinct CDR3 sequences listed, roughly a fifth were seen once. The V gene's germline CDR1 is SQVTM and CDR2 ANQGSEA. The V gene lost 5 bases and the J gene lost 7 bases, with 12 bases spanning the gap. The CDR3 consists of 11 residues. For each sample, template was approximately 0.6 ug of bulk tumor genomic DNA. Several biopsies were collected from each primary tumor during surgery. They were spaced as far apart as possible within the tumor mass. It was patients with untreated, newly diagnosed non-small cell lung cancer who underwent curative surgery.

The source material was lung tumor tissue. The rearrangement uses TRBV29-1 and TRBJ2-7; D is possibly TRBD1 (6 bases). The receptor comes from a man in his 60s with non-small cell lung cancer. CDR3 region: CSVPRGGEQYF. The DNA for the CDR3 is TGCAGCGTTCCCAGGGGCGGAGAGCAGTACTTC.